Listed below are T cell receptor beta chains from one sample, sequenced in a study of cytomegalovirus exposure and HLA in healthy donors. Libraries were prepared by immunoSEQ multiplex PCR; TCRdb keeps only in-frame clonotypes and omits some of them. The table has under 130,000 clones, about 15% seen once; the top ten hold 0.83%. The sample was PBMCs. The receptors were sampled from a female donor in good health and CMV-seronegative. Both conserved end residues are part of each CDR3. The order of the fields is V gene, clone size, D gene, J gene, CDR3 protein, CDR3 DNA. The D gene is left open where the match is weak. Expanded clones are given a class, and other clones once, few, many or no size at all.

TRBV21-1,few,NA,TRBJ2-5,CASSGSGGYETQYF,TGTGCCAGCAGCGGGTCGGGGGGTTATGAGACCCAGTACTTC
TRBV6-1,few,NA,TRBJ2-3,CASITGTDTQYF,TGTGCCAGTATCACAGGGACAGATACGCAGTATTTT
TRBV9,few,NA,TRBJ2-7,CASSVGRDSYDEQYF,TGTGCCAGCAGCGTAGGGAGGGACTCCTATGACGAGCAGTACTTC
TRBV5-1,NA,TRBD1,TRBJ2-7,CASSTAGTGAYEQYF,TGCGCCAGCAGCACAGCCGGGACAGGGGCGTACGAGCAGTACTTC
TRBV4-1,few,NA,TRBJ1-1,CASSQAGGGTEAFF,TGCGCCAGCAGCCAAGCCGGGGGGGGAACTGAAGCTTTCTTT
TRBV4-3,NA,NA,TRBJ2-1,CASSQVQGSYNEQFF,TGCGCCAGCAGCCAAGTTCAGGGCTCCTACAATGAGCAGTTCTTC
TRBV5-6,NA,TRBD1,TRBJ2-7,CASSLGPGQAVSYEQYF,TGTGCCAGCAGCTTGGGGCCGGGACAGGCGGTTTCCTACGAGCAGTACTTC
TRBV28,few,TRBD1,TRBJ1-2,CASTRQGATYGYTF,TGTGCCAGCACCAGACAGGGGGCGACCTATGGCTACACCTTC
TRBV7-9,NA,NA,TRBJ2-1,CASSPGPDVQEFF,TGTGCCAGCAGCCCAGGGCCAGACGTACAAGAGTTCTTC
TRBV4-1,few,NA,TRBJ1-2,CASSPLSKQEIYGYTF,TGCGCCAGCAGCCCCCTTTCGAAACAGGAGATCTATGGCTACACCTTC
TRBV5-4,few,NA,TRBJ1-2,CASSPDRQAYGYTF,TGTGCCAGCAGCCCCGACAGGCAAGCCTATGGCTACACCTTC
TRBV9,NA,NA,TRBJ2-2,CASKEKADTGELFF,TGTGCCAGCAAAGAGAAAGCGGACACCGGGGAGCTGTTTTTT
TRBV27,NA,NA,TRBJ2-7,CASSLNPTSEQYF,TGTGCCAGCAGTTTAAATCCTACCTCCGAGCAGTACTTC
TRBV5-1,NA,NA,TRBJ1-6,CASSLDRDNSPLHF,TGCGCCAGCAGCCTTGACAGAGATAATTCACCCCTCCACTTT
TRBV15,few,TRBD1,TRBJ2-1,CATSSSTSRGLDEQFF,TGTGCCACCAGCAGTAGCACCTCGAGGGGGCTGGATGAGCAGTTCTTC
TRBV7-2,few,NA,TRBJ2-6,CASSPQGSGANVLTF,TGTGCCAGCAGCCCACAGGGATCTGGGGCCAACGTCCTGACTTTC
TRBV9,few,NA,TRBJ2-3,CASSVGGSGTDTQYF,TGTGCCAGCAGCGTAGGTGGTAGTGGCACAGATACGCAGTATTTT
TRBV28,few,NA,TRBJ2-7,CASSQGSSYEQYF,TGTGCCAGCAGCCAGGGAAGCTCCTACGAGCAGTACTTC
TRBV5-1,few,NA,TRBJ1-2,CASRGQSDHFYPYGYTF,TGCGCCAGCAGGGGTCAGAGCGACCATTTTTACCCATATGGCTACACCTTC
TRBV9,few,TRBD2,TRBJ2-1,CASSVALLASGAYNEQFF,TGTGCCAGCAGCGTAGCTTTACTAGCTAGCGGAGCCTACAATGAGCAGTTCTTC
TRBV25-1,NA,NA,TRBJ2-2,CASRPPAGNTGELFF,TGTGCCAGCAGACCCCCGGCAGGGAACACCGGGGAGCTGTTTTTT
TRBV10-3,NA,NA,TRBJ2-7,CATRQVEYEQYF,TGTGCCACGCGACAGGTTGAGTACGAGCAGTACTTC
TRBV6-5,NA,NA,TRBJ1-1,CASSSESAVMNTEAFF,TGTGCCAGCAGTTCAGAATCGGCGGTCATGAACACTGAAGCTTTCTTT
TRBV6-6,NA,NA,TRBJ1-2,CASSSHRQVVGYTF,TGTGCCAGCAGTTCCCACCGACAGGTAGTCGGCTACACCTTC